A single sample is the source of the 23 T cell receptor beta chains below, sequenced in a study of blood T cells in healthy people across ages. A second roughly 6 to 12 cycle PCR used barcoded and J-beta primers. Each CDR3 protein is one row after TCRdb ran MiXCR on the 5' RACE reads. The sample includes more than 1.4 million distinct CDR3 sequences, roughly 45% seen only once; the top ten take 7% to 9%. Sequenced material: blood. The receptors shown here come from a woman in her late teens or twenties in good health.

In this sample, this clonotype turned up a few times. The rearrangement uses TRBV2 and TRBJ2-1; tentative D call: TRBD2 (6 bases). Germline V gene sequence: CDR1 SNHLY, CDR2 FYNNEI. The CDR3 totals 17 residues. V was cut by 3 bases and J by 0 bases, with 15 bases left in between. The CDR3 sequence: CASSDSRMGGSYNEQFF. The CDR3 nucleotides are TGTGCCAGCAGTGATTCACGTATGGGGGGCTCCTACAATGAGCAGTTCTTC. The whole variable domain, filled in from reference TRBV2 and TRBJ2-1, reads EPEVTQTPSHQVTQMGQEVILRCVPISNHLYFYWYRQILGQKVEFLVSFYNNEISEKSEIFDDQFSVERPDGSNFTLKIRSTKLEDSAMYFCASSDSRMGGSYNEQFFGPGTRLTVL.

This rearrangement joins TRBV12-3 or TRBV12-4 to TRBJ2-7; no definite D call. Trimming took off 3 bases at V and 2 bases at J, with 8 bases between the two ends. The CDR3 length is 13 residues. The CDR3 DNA follows: TGTGCCAGCAGTTTTCCAGCAACCTACGAGCAGTACTTC. The encoded protein is CASSFPATYEQYF.

This clonotype was observed a few times. This rearrangement joins TRBV20-1 to TRBJ2-3, with 7 bases matching TRBD2. Germline trimming cut 3 bases from V and 6 bases from J; bases unmatched to any gene: 9. CDR3 size: 14 residues. Per germline, CDR1 DFQATT and CDR2 SNEGSKA (reference sequence). Written as DNA, the CDR3 is TGCAGTGCTAGGCCGGGGGGAGGATACGATACGCAGTATTTT. Translation: CSARPGGGYDTQYF.

This clonotype was counted only a few times. The V gene is TRBV2, the J gene TRBJ2-3; 9 bases map to TRBD2. From germline, CDR1 is SNHLY and CDR2 FYNNEI. This CDR3 has 19 amino acids. V shed 8 bases and J 1 base; nucleotides not matched to a gene: 19. This CDR3 is CASPGPHYDIAGGTDTQYF. In nucleotides, the CDR3 is TGTGCCAGCCCAGGCCCCCACTACGATATAGCGGGGGGCACAGATACGCAGTATTTT.

This clonotype was observed a single time. The chain combines TRBV5-4 with TRBJ2-5, with 10 bases aligning to TRBD2. Per the germline V gene, CDR1 is SGHNT and CDR2 is YYREEE (reference sequence). V trimming: 5 bases; J trimming: 4 bases; junction bases outside the gene matches: 8. CDR3 length: 15 amino acids. The CDR3 here is CASRKTGTSAETQYF. The CDR3 DNA is TGTGCCAGCAGAAAAACCGGGACTAGCGCAGAGACCCAGTACTTC.

V is TRBV5-1 and J is TRBJ2-7; D remains unclear. Germline CDR1 is SGHRS and CDR2 is YFSETQ. With 0 bases removed from V and 3 bases from J, the gap between germline ends came to 10 bases. The CDR3 is made up of 14 amino acids. The CDR3 loop is CASSLGVQLYEQYF. Written as DNA, the CDR3 is TGCGCCAGCAGCTTGGGAGTACAGCTCTACGAGCAGTACTTC.

This clonotype was counted between two and nine times. Here the CDR3 reads CAWSETGFQAGELFF. The CDR3 DNA sequence: TGTGCCTGGAGTGAGACAGGGTTCCAAGCCGGGGAGCTGTTTTTT. This rearrangement joins TRBV30 to TRBJ2-2; TRBD1 matches 7 bases. V shed 1 base, J shed 6 bases, and the junction held 8 bases outside the gene matches. There are 15 residues in the CDR3. In germline, CDR1 is GTSNPN, CDR2 SVGIG (reference sequence).

The J gene is TRBJ2-7, the V gene TRBV2; 9 bases map to TRBD2. V lost 10 bases, J lost 2 bases, and 3 bases stayed unmatched. The CDR3 covers 12 residues. Germline assignment: CDR1 SNHLY and CDR2 FYNNEI. The CDR3 DNA reads TGTGCCACTAGCGGGGAAGCCTACGAGCAGTACTTC. Translation gives CATSGEAYEQYF.

This clonotype was counted only a few times. The chain couples TRBV29-1 to TRBJ2-1; D perhaps matches TRBD2 (5 bases). CDR3 length: 13 residues. V shed 2 bases and J shed 8 bases, with 13 bases lying between them. CDR1 SQVTM and CDR2 ANQGSEA come from the germline V gene. The CDR3 here is CSVESGGGDEQFF. As DNA, the CDR3 is TGCAGCGTTGAATCTGGAGGAGGCGATGAGCAGTTCTTC.

V gene TRBV7-9 combines with J gene TRBJ2-1; D is perhaps TRBD1 or TRBD2 (5 bases each). The CDR3 runs to 16 residues. CDR1 and CDR2 (germline): SEHNR, FQNEAQ (reference sequence). Trimming took 7 bases from V and 0 from J, leaving 16 bases between them. In nucleotides, the CDR3 is TGTGCCAGCACACCATCGGGGCAGAGCTCCTACAATGAGCAGTTCTTC. As protein: CASTPSGQSSYNEQFF.

This clonotype was detected only once. The rearrangement uses TRBV7-9 and TRBJ2-1; 8 positions match TRBD1. Germline-derived CDR1 and CDR2 are SEHNR and FQNEAQ (reference sequence). After removal of 5 bases from V and 2 bases from J, the junction contained 8 bases not matched to a gene. This CDR3 comprises 16 residues. CDR3 region: CASSTRQGNTYNEQFF. The CDR3 region has the DNA TGTGCCAGCAGCACCCGACAGGGGAATACCTACAATGAGCAGTTCTTC.

In this sample, this clonotype turned up a few times. J is TRBJ1-2 and V is TRBV20-1, with D possibly TRBD1 on 6 matching bases. The CDR3 runs 14 residues. V dropped 4 bases and J dropped 2 bases, with 14 bases sitting between them. Germline V lookup: CDR1 DFQATT, CDR2 SNEGSKA (reference sequence). The CDR3 DNA reads TGCAGTGCTATTACAGGACAGTTAAACTATGGCTACACCTTC. It codes for CSAITGQLNYGYTF.

V is TRBV10-3 and J is TRBJ2-7; D is unclear. V lost 2 bases, J lost 6 bases, and 8 bases lay in between. In germline, CDR1 is ENHRY, CDR2 SYGVKD. This CDR3 contains 12 residues. Here the CDR3 reads CAISEGLGEQYF. In DNA, the CDR3 is TGTGCCATCAGTGAGGGGCTGGGCGAGCAGTACTTC.

J is TRBJ1-5 and V is TRBV6-2 or TRBV6-3; a possible D gene is TRBD1 (5 bases). CDR1 and CDR2 from the germline V gene are MNHEY and SVGEGT. CDR3 length: 16 residues. V was trimmed by 5 bases and J by 2 bases, leaving 16 bases between them. CDR3 in DNA: TGTGCCAGCAGTCGAGGGGAGGGGTTGGGCAATCAGCCCCAGCATTTT. Its protein is CASSRGEGLGNQPQHF.

The V and J genes are TRBV18 and TRBJ1-5; D gene ambiguous. With 6 bases removed from V and 3 bases from J, the gap between germline ends came to 15 bases. CDR3 length: 15 residues. CDR1 is KGHSH, CDR2 LQKENI, per germline. CDR3 sequence reads: CASSPSDSDNQPQHF. For the CDR3, the DNA is TGTGCCAGCTCCCCAAGCGACTCTGACAATCAGCCCCAGCATTTT. The full variable domain, in which reference TRBV18 and TRBJ1-5 provide the parts outside the CDR3, is NAGVMQNPRHLVRRRGQEARLRCSPMKGHSHVYWYRQLPEEGLKFMVYLQKENIIDESGMPKERFSAEFPKEGPSILRIQQVVRGDSAAYFCASSPSDSDNQPQHFGDGTRLSIL.

This clonotype showed up just a few times. The V call is TRBV9, the J call TRBJ1-2, with 10 bases aligning to TRBD1. The CDR3 has 15 residues. V lost 4 bases, J lost 7 bases, and 10 bases stayed unmatched. The V gene's germline CDR1 is SGDLS and CDR2 YYNGEE. The CDR3 sequence is CASSSVDRGRSGYTF. In nucleotides, the CDR3 is TGTGCCAGCAGCTCAGTTGACAGGGGGCGAAGTGGCTACACCTTC.

This clonotype was observed at least ten times. V is TRBV20-1 and J is TRBJ2-5, with 7 bases identical to TRBD1. The CDR3 consists of 14 residues. The V gene end was trimmed by 6 bases and the J gene end by 2 bases; junction bases not matched to a gene: 9. Germline CDR1 reads DFQATT; CDR2 reads SNEGSKA (reference sequence). CDR3 sequence (DNA): TGCAGTGCCCTCCGGGACAGCCCACAAGAGACCCAGTACTTC. It yields the protein CSALRDSPQETQYF.

The V and J genes are TRBV20-1 and TRBJ2-2; 14 bases fit TRBD2. Germline CDR1 DFQATT, CDR2 SNEGSKA (reference sequence). After removal of 3 bases from V and 7 bases from J, the junction contained 7 bases not matched to a gene. CDR3 length equals 16 residues. This CDR3 reads CSASPGLAGANGELFF. CDR3 in DNA: TGCAGTGCTAGCCCGGGACTAGCGGGAGCGAACGGGGAGCTGTTTTTT.

The rearrangement links TRBV27 to TRBJ2-1, with a possible D match to TRBD1 (6 bases). In germline, CDR1 is MNHEY, CDR2 SMNVEV (reference sequence). CDR3 length: 15 amino acids. V lost 8 bases to trimming and J lost 9 bases, with 23 bases between them. In nucleotides, the CDR3 is TGTGCCAGCCACCCGGAGAAGGGGGTTGGGGGTGAGCAGTTCTTC. Translation gives CASHPEKGVGGEQFF.

The chain joins TRBV7-2 to TRBJ2-5; weak D call: TRBD1 (5 bases). V shed 3 bases and J shed 5 bases, with 16 bases lying between them. Germline V CDR1 and CDR2: SGHTA, FQGNSA. The CDR3 spans 15 residues. This chain's CDR3 is CASSLGPLYGETQYF. The CDR3, as DNA: TGTGCCAGCAGCTTGGGGCCCCTTTATGGGGAGACCCAGTACTTC.

V usage is TRBV20-1 and J usage is TRBJ2-4, with 9 positions matching TRBD2. The assigned J gene may be wrong: the sequence end matches TRBJ2-7 better. Germline CDR1 and CDR2: DFQATT and SNEGSKA (reference sequence). This CDR3 spans 15 amino acids. Here the CDR3 DNA reads TGCAGTGCTACTGAGGCTAGCGGGAAGACGAACGAGCAGTACTTC. Its protein product is CSATEASGKTNEQYF.

The genes are TRBV29-1 and TRBJ2-7, with 8 bases identical to TRBD1. Trimming at V came to 7 bases and at J to 3 bases, leaving 8 bases not matched to a gene. Germline V gene lookup returns CDR1 SQVTM and CDR2 ANQGSEA. This CDR3 has 13 residues. The CDR3: CSADREGDYEQYF. CDR3 nucleotide sequence: TGCAGCGCGGACAGGGAAGGGGACTACGAGCAGTACTTC.

This clonotype was seen only a few times. The chain joins TRBV21-1 to TRBJ2-7; the D call TRBD1 from the table was never checked on the DNA. TRBV21-1 is a recognized pseudogene. The CDR3 covers 19 residues. As DNA, the CDR3 is TGTGCCAGCAGCCCCCTCGGGACAGGGGGACTACCTCCCTCCTACGAGCAGTACTTC. This codes for CASSPLGTGGLPPSYEQYF.